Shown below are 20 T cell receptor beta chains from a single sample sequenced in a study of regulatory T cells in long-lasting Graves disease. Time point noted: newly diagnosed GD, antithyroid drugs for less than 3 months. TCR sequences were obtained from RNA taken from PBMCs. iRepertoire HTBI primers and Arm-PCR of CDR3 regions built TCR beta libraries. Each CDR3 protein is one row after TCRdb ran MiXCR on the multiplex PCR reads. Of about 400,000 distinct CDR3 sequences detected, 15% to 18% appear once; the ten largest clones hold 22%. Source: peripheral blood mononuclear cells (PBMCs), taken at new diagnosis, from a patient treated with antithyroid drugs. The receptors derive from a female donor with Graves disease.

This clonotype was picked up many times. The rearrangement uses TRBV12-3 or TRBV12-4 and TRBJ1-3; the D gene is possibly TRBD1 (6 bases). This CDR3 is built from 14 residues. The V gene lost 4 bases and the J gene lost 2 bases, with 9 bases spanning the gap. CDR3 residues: CASSSAGAGNTIYF. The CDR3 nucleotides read TGTGCCAGCAGTTCCGCAGGGGCTGGAAACACCATATATTTT.

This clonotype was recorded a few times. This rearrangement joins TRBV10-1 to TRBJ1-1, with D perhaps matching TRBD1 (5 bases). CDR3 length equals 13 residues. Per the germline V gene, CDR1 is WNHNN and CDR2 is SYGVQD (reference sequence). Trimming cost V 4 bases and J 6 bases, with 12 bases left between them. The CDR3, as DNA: TGCGCCAGCAGTGGGGGGGGATCGGCTGAAGCTTTCTTT. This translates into CASSGGGSAEAFF.

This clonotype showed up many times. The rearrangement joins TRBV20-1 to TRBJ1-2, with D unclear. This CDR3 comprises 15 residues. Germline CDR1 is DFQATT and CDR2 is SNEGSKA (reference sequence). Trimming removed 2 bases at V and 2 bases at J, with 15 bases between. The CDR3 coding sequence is TGCAGTGCTAGAACCCGGATGAACAGCAACTATGGCTACACCTTC. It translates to CSARTRMNSNYGYTF.

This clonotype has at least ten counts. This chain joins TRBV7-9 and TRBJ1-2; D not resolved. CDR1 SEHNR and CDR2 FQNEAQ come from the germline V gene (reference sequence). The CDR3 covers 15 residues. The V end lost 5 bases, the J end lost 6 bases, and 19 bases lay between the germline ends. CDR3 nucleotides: TGTGCCAGCAGCATACGGGAACCCCGAGGGCATGGCTACACCTTC. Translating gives CASSIREPRGHGYTF.

CDR3: CASSFSARGDQPQHF. For the CDR3, the DNA is TGTGCCAGCAGCTTTTCTGCTCGTGGCGATCAGCCCCAGCATTTT. The V and J genes are TRBV7-2 and TRBJ1-5; D gene uncertain. V lost 3 bases and J 5 bases, leaving 14 bases between the germline ends. Per germline, CDR1 SGHTA and CDR2 FQGNSA. CDR3 length: 15 residues. Filled out from reference TRBV7-2 and TRBJ1-5, the complete variable domain reads GAGVSQSPSNKVTEKGKDVELRCDPISGHTALYWYRQSLGQGLEFLIYFQGNSAPDKSGLPSDRFSAERTGGSVSTLTIQRTQQEDSAVYLCASSFSARGDQPQHFGDGTRLSIL.

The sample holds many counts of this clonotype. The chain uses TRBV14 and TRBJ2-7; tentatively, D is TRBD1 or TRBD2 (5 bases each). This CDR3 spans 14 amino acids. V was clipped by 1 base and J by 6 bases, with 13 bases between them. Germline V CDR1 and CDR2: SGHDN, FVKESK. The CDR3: CASSQGSGTSEQYF. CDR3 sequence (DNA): TGTGCCAGCAGCCAAGGATCTGGGACCTCCGAGCAGTACTTC.

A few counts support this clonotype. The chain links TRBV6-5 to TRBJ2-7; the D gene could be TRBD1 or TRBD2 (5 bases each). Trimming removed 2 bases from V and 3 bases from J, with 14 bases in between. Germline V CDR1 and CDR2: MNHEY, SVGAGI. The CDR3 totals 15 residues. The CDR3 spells CASSYPRAGSYEQYF. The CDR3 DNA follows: TGTGCCAGCAGTTACCCCCGGGCAGGGAGCTACGAGCAGTACTTC.

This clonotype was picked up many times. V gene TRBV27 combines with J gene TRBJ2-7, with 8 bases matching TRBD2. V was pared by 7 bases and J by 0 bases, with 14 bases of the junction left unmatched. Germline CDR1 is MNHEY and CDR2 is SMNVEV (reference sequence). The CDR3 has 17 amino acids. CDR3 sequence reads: CASNPVPFAGGSYEQYF. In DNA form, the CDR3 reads TGTGCCAGCAATCCCGTCCCATTCGCGGGAGGCTCCTACGAGCAGTACTTC.

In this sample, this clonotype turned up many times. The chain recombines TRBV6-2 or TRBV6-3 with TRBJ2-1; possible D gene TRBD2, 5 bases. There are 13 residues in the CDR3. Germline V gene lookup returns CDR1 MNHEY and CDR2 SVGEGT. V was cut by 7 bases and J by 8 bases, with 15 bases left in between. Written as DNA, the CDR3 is TGTGCCAGCACGGGGTGGGCTGCGGATGAGCAGTTCTTC. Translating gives CASTGWAADEQFF.

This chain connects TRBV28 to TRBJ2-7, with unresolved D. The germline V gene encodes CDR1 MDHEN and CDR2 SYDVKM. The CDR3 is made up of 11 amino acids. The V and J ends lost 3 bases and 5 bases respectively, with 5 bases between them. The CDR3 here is CASSFYHEQYF. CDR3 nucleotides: TGTGCCAGCAGTTTTTACCACGAGCAGTACTTC.

CDR3 nucleotide sequence: TGTGCCAGCAAAACCGGAACAGCGACCGGGGAGCTGTTTTTT. This encodes CASKTGTATGELFF. The chain uses TRBV28 and TRBJ2-2; D gene ambiguous. Per germline, CDR1 MDHEN and CDR2 SYDVKM. V was cut by 7 bases and J by 5 bases, with 14 bases left in between. This CDR3 contains 14 residues.

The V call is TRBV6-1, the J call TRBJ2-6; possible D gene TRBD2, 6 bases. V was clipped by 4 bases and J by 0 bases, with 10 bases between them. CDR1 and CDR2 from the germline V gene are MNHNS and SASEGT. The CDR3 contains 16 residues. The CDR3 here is CASSAGLLSGANVLTF. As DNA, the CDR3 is TGTGCCAGCAGTGCGGGACTCCTCTCTGGGGCCAACGTCCTGACTTTC.

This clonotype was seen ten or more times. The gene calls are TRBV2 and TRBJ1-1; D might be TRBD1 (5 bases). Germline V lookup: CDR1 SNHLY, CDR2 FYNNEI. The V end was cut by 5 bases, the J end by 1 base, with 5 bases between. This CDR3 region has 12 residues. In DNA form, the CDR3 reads TGTGCCAGCAGTCAGGGGAACACTGAAGCTTTCTTT. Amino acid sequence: CASSQGNTEAFF.

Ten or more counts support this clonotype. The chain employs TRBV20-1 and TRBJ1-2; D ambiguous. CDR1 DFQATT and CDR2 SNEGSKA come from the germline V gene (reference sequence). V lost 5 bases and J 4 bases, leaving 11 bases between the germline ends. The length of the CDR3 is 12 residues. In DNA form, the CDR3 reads TGCAGTGCTGGAGGAATAACCTATGGCTACACCTTC. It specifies CSAGGITYGYTF.

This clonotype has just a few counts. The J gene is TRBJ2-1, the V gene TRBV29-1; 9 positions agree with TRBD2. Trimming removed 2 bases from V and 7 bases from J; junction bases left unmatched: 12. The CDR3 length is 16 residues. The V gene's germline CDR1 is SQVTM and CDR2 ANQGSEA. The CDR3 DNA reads TGCAGCGTTGAAAGTGAGGCTAGCGGGATTGGGAATGAGCAGTTCTTC. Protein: CSVESEASGIGNEQFF.

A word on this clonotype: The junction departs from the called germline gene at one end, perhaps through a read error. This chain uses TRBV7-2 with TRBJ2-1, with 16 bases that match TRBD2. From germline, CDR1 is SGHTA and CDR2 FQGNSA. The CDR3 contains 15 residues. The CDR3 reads CASSLGTSGRAAQFF. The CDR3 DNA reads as TGTGCCAGCAGTTTAGGGACTAGCGGGAGGGCTGCGCAGTTCTTC.

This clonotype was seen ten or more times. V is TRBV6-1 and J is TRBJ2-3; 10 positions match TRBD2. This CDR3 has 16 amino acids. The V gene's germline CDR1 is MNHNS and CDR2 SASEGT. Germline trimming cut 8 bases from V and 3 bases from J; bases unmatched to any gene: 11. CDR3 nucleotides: TGTGCCAGCCGCTTCCTAGCGGGAGTTGGAACAGATACGCAGTATTTT. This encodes CASRFLAGVGTDTQYF.

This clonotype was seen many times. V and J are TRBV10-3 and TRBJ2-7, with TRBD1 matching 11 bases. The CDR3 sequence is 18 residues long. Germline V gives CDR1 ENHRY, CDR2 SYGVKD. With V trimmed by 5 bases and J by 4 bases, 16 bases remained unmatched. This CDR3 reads CAISKTGGGGTGGYEQYF. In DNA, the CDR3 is TGTGCCATCAGTAAAACCGGGGGTGGCGGGACAGGGGGTTACGAGCAGTACTTC.

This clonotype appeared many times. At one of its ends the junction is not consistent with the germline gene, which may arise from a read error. In DNA form, the CDR3 reads TGTGCCAGCAGTGTAGCGGGGGGGCCAGCAGATACGCAGTATTTT. Its translation is CASSVAGGPADTQYF. The chain links TRBV12-3 or TRBV12-4 to TRBJ2-3; TRBD2 matches 11 bases. This CDR3 has 15 residues.

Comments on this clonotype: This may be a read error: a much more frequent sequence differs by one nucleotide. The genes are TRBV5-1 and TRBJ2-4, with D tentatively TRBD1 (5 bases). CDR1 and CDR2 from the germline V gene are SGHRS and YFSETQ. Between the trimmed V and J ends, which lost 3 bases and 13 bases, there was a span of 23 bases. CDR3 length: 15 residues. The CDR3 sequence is CASSWGRRGSNEQYF. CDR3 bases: TGCGCCAGCAGCTGGGGCCGTAGGGGTTCAAATGAGCAGTACTTC.